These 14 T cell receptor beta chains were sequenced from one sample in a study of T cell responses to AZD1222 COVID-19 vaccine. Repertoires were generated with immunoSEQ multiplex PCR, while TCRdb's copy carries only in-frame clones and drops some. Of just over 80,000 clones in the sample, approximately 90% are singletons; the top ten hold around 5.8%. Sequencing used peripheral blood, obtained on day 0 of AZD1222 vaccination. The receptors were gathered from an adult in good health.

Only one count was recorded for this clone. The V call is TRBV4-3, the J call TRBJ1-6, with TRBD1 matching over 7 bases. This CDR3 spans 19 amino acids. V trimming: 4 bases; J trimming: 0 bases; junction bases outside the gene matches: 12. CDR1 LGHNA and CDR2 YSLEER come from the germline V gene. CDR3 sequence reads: CASSPRATQGGSYNSPLHF. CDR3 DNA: TGCGCCAGCAGCCCCCGGGCCACCCAGGGGGGCTCCTATAATTCACCCCTCCACTTT.

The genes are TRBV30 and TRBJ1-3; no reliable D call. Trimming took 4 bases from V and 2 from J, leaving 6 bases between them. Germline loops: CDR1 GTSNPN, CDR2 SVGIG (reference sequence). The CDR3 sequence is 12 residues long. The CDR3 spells CAWKKTGNTIYF. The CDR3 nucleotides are TGTGCCTGGAAAAAAACTGGAAACACCATATATTTT.

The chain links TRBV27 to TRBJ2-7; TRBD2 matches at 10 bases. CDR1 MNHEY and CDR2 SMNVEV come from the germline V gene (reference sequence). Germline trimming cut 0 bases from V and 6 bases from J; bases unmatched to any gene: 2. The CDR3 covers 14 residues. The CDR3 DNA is TGTGCCAGCAGTTTATCCCGACTAGCGGGCGAGCAGTACTTC. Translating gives CASSLSRLAGEQYF.

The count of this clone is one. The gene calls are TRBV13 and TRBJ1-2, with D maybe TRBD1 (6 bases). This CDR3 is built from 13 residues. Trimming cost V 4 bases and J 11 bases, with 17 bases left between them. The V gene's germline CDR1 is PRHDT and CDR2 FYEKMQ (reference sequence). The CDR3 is CASSYREDRRYTF. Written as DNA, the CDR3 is TGTGCCAGCAGCTACAGGGAGGATAGGAGGTACACCTTC.

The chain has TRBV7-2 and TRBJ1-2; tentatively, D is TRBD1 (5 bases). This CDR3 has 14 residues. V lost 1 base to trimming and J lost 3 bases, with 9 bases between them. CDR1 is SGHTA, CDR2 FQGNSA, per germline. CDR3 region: CASSLGQPYYGYTF. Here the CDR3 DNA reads TGTGCCAGCAGCTTAGGACAGCCCTACTATGGCTACACCTTC.

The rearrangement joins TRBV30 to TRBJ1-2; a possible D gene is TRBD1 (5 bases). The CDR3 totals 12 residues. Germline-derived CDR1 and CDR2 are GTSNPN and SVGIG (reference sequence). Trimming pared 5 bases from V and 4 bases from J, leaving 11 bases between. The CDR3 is CAWDRFGYGYTF. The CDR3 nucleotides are TGTGCCTGGGACAGATTCGGCTATGGCTACACCTTC.

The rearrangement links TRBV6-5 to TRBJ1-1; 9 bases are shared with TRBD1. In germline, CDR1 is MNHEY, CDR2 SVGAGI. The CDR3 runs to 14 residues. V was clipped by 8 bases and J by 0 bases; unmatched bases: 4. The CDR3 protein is CASGQGSMNTEAFF. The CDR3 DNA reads TGTGCCAGCGGACAGGGGTCAATGAACACTGAAGCTTTCTTT.

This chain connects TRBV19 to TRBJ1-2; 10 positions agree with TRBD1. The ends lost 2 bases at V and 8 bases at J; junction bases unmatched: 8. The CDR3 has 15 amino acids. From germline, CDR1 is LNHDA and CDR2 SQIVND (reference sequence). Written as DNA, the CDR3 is TGTGCCAGTAGTATAACCGGGACAGGGGCAGAAGGCTACACCTTC. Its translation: CASSITGTGAEGYTF.

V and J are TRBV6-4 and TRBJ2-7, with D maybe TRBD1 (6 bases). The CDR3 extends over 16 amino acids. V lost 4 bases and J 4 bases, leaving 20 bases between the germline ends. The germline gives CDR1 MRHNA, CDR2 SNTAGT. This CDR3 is CASSGAPTGSLYEQYF. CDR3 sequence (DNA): TGTGCCAGCAGTGGGGCCCCAACAGGGTCCCTTTACGAGCAGTACTTC.

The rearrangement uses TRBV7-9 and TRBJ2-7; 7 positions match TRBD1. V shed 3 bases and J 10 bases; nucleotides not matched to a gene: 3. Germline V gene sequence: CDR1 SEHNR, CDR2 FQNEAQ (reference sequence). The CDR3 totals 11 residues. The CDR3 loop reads CASSLGQTQYF. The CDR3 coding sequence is TGTGCCAGCAGCTTGGGACAGACTCAGTACTTC.

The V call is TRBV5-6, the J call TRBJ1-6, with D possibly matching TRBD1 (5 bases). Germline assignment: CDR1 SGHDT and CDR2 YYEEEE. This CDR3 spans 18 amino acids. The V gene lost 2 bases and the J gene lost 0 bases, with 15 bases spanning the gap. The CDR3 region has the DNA TGTGCCAGCAGCTTTCCGATGGCAGGGTTCTCCTATAATTCACCCCTCCACTTT. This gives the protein CASSFPMAGFSYNSPLHF.

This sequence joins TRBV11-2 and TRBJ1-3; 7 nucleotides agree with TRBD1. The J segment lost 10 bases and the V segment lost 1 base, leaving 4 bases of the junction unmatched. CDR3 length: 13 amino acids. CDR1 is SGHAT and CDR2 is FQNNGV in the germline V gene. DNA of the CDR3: TGTGCCAGCAGCTTAGCTGGGACAGAGACCATATATTTT. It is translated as CASSLAGTETIYF.

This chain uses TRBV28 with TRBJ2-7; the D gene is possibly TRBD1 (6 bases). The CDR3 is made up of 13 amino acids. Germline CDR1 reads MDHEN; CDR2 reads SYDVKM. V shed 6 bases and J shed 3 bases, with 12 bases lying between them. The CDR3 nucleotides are TGTGCCAGCAGCCAGGGGCGACACTACGAGCAGTACTTC. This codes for CASSQGRHYEQYF.

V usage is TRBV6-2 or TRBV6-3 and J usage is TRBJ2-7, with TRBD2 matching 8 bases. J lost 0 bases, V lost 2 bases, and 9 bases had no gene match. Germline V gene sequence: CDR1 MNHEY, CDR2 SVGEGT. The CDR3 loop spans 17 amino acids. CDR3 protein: CASSYGLRGASSYEQYF. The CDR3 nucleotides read TGTGCCAGCAGTTACGGACTGCGGGGGGCCAGCTCCTACGAGCAGTACTTC.